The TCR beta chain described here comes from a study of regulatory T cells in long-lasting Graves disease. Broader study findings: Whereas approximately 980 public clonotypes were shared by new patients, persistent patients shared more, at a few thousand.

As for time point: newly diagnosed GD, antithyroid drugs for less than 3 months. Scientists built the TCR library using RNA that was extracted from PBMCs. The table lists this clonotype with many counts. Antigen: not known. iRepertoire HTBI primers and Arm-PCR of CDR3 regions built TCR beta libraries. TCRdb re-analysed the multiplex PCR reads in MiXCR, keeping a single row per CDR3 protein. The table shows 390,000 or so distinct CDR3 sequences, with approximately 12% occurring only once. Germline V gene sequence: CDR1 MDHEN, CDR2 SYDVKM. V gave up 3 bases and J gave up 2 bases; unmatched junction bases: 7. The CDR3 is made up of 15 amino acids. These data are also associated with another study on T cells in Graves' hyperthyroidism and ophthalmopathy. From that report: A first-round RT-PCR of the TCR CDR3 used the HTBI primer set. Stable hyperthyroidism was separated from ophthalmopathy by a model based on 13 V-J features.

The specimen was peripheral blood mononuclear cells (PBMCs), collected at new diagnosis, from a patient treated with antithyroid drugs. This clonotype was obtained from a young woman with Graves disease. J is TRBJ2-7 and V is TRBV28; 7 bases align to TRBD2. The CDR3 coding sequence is TGTGCCAGCAGTTTCCGGCGGGGGAGTACCTACGAGCAGTACGTC. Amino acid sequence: CASSFRRGSTYEQYV.